Listed here are 9 T cell receptor beta chains from one sample, sequenced in a study of shared clonotypes between healthy human individuals. Generated by immunoSEQ multiplex PCR, the TCRdb table keeps only in-frame clones and is missing some. The sample lists 2,500,000 or so clones; 85% to 95% were seen once. The sample was naive CD4+ T cells from PBMCs. Described subset: CD45RA+ positively selected. The source of these receptors is a man between 18 and 29 years old in good health. Some clones in this sample may be carry-over from other donors' samples.

The chain is built from TRBV6-5 and TRBJ1-1; a possible D gene is TRBD1 (6 bases). Trimming left V 3 bases short and J 1 base short, with 9 bases between. CDR1 MNHEY and CDR2 SVGAGI come from the germline V gene. CDR3 length: 14 residues. The CDR3 here is CASSYQGPNTEAFF. The CDR3 nucleotides read TGTGCCAGCAGTTATCAGGGGCCGAACACTGAAGCTTTCTTT.

This clone was recorded only once. The chain recombines TRBV5-4 with TRBJ1-2; TRBD1 agrees at 7 bases. This CDR3 is 16 amino acids long. Germline values: CDR1 SGHNT, CDR2 YYREEE (reference sequence). The ends lost 0 bases at V and 0 bases at J; junction bases unmatched: 5. CDR3 nucleotide sequence: TGTGCCAGCAGCTTGGACAGGGGTACAACTAACTATGGCTACACCTTC. As protein: CASSLDRGTTNYGYTF.

Regarding this clone: Other DNA sequences of this sample code for an identical CDR3. The V call is TRBV5-1, the J call TRBJ1-4; TRBD1 agrees at 8 bases. Germline V gene data show CDR1 as SGHRS and CDR2 as YFSETQ. The CDR3 has 14 residues. After removal of 2 bases from V and 8 bases from J, the junction contained 5 bases not matched to a gene. The DNA for the CDR3 is TGCGCCAGCAGCTTCGGACAGGGAGAGGAAAAACTGTTTTTT. It translates to CASSFGQGEEKLFF.

The J gene is TRBJ2-3, the V gene TRBV28; D gene ambiguous. Germline V gene lookup returns CDR1 MDHEN and CDR2 SYDVKM. Trimming cost V 3 bases and J 0 bases, with 10 bases left between them. The CDR3 has 15 amino acids. CDR3 coding DNA: TGTGCCAGCAGTTTGCCCCTTGAAAGCACAGATACGCAGTATTTT. Encoded protein: CASSLPLESTDTQYF.

V usage is TRBV5-1 and J usage is TRBJ2-3, with D maybe TRBD1 (5 bases). The germline V gene has CDR1 SGHRS and CDR2 YFSETQ. Trimming left V 2 bases short and J 1 base short, with 14 bases between. This CDR3 has 16 amino acids. The CDR3 bases are TGCGCCAGCAGCTTAGGGGATTGGATTCGCACAGATACGCAGTATTTT. Protein: CASSLGDWIRTDTQYF.

The chain employs TRBV18 and TRBJ2-5, with a tentative D call TRBD2 (6 bases). The CDR3 is 14 amino acids. V was cut by 0 bases and J by 3 bases, with 8 bases left in between. CDR1 and CDR2 (germline): KGHSH, LQKENI. CDR3 nucleotide sequence: TGTGCCAGCTCACCACCGGGCGGGGAAGAGACCCAGTACTTC. Amino acid sequence: CASSPPGGEETQYF.

V is TRBV18 and J is TRBJ2-5; D possibly corresponds to TRBD1 (6 bases). The germline V gene encodes CDR1 KGHSH and CDR2 LQKENI. The CDR3 has 15 amino acids. V was shortened by 3 bases and J by 5 bases, with 16 bases between the two germline ends. The CDR3 DNA reads TGTGCCAGCTCACCCCGGGACACCGTTCGGGAGACCCAGTACTTC. This sequence encodes CASSPRDTVRETQYF.

The DNA of the CDR3 is TGTGCCAGCTCATCCGGGGTGTTAGGATCTGGAAACACCATATATTTT. Its protein is CASSSGVLGSGNTIYF. V and J are TRBV18 and TRBJ1-3, with D hard to call. The CDR3 loop spans 16 amino acids. Trimming pared 5 bases from V and 1 base from J, leaving 15 bases between. Germline V lookup: CDR1 KGHSH, CDR2 LQKENI.

The chain couples TRBV4-1 to TRBJ1-5; D ambiguous. CDR3 length: 14 residues. V was pared by 2 bases and J by 2 bases, with 7 bases between. Germline CDR1 reads MGHRA; CDR2 reads YSYEKL. In DNA, the CDR3 is TGCGCCAGCAGCCAAAGAAAGGGCAATCAGCCCCAGCATTTT. Residues: CASSQRKGNQPQHF.